The rows below give T cell receptor beta chains drawn from one sample of a study of blood T cell repertoires in COVID-19. Libraries were prepared by immunoSEQ multiplex PCR; TCRdb keeps only in-frame clonotypes and omits some of them. The sample consists of around 300,000 clones, about 85% of them appearing once. Material for sequencing was peripheral blood. The receptors come from a woman between 45 and 60 years old with active or convalescent COVID-19. The CDR3 runs from the conserved cysteine through the conserved F or W. Each record gives: J gene, D gene, V gene, clone size, CDR3 protein, CDR3 DNA. The D gene is left open where the match is weak. Expanded clones get a size class; other rows say once, few or many, or leave the size out.

TRBJ1-2 TRBD1 TRBV9 - CASSVDPLGQGMGGYTF TGTGCCAGCAGCGTAGACCCCCTTGGACAGGGGATGGGTGGCTACACCTTC
TRBJ1-4 - TRBV6-5 - CASSYGRGLEKLFF TGTGCCAGCAGTTACGGTCGGGGTTTGGAAAAACTGTTTTTT
TRBJ1-4 - TRBV30 once CAWRQGHAAGEKLFF TGTGCCTGGAGACAGGGACACGCCGCCGGTGAAAAACTGTTTTTT
TRBJ2-1 - TRBV27 - CASSLEGWGGYNEQFF TGTGCCAGCAGTTTAGAGGGTTGGGGAGGCTACAATGAGCAGTTCTTC
TRBJ2-6 TRBD1 TRBV19 - CASTPTDRAGANVLTF TGTGCCAGTACCCCCACGGACAGGGCTGGGGCCAACGTCCTGACTTTC
TRBJ2-2 TRBD2 TRBV5-1 - CASSLLAGGPVGELFF TGCGCCAGCAGCTTACTAGCGGGAGGGCCCGTCGGGGAGCTGTTTTTT
TRBJ2-7 TRBD2 TRBV5-1 - CASSVTLAGAYEQYF TGCGCCAGCAGCGTCACACTAGCGGGAGCCTACGAGCAGTACTTC
TRBJ2-5 TRBD2 TRBV7-3 - CASRLGLAAWQETQYF TGTGCCAGCAGACTAGGACTAGCGGCCTGGCAAGAGACCCAGTACTTC
TRBJ1-4 - TRBV6-5 - CASTGDWGEKLFF TGTGCCAGCACCGGGGACTGGGGGGAAAAACTGTTTTTT
TRBJ2-7 - TRBV30 once CAWSGTASSVYF TGTGCCTGGAGTGGTACTGCCTCCTCCGTGTACTTC
TRBJ1-2 - TRBV5-5 - CASSLDRTAQSRLYGYTF TGTGCCAGCAGCTTGGATCGTACAGCACAATCCCGTCTCTATGGCTACACCTTC
TRBJ2-3 - TRBV7-9 - CASSFAGGPADTQYF TGTGCCAGCAGCTTCGCTGGAGGGCCCGCAGATACGCAGTATTTT
TRBJ1-4 - TRBV2 few CASSEFGESEKLFF TGTGCCAGCAGTGAGTTCGGGGAGTCTGAAAAACTGTTTTTT
TRBJ2-5 TRBD1 TRBV28 - CASSFPPETGAGKETQYF TGTGCCAGCAGTTTTCCCCCCGAGACAGGGGCCGGAAAAGAGACCCAGTACTTC
TRBJ1-1 - TRBV6-5 - CASSTGRLAFF TGTGCCAGCAGTACGGGGAGGTTGGCTTTCTTT
TRBJ1-1 TRBD1 TRBV28 - CASSTGGTNTEAFF TGTGCCAGCAGCACAGGGGGGACGAACACTGAAGCTTTCTTT
TRBJ1-4 - TRBV6-5 - CASSPGTRAEKLFF TGTGCCAGCAGTCCAGGGACAAGGGCTGAAAAACTGTTTTTT
TRBJ1-1 - TRBV5-8 - CASSYEGVNTEAFF TGTGCCAGCAGCTACGAGGGGGTTAACACTGAAGCTTTCTTT
TRBJ2-5 - TRBV27 - CASSASGGWETQYF TGTGCCAGCAGTGCCTCCGGGGGTTGGGAGACCCAGTACTTC
TRBJ2-5 - TRBV5-1 - CASSLQDTLIQETQYF TGCGCCAGCAGCTTACAGGATACCCTGATACAAGAGACCCAGTACTTC
TRBJ2-1 - TRBV18 - CASSQTTREAEQFF TGTGCCAGCTCACAAACTACTAGGGAAGCTGAGCAGTTCTTC
TRBJ1-1 - TRBV7-2 - CASSLEAAGRANAEAFF TGTGCCAGCAGCTTAGAGGCCGCGGGGAGGGCGAACGCTGAAGCTTTCTTT
TRBJ2-1 - TRBV15 - CATSRGLIGLDNEQFF TGTGCCACCAGCAGGGGGCTTATCGGTCTAGACAATGAGCAGTTCTTC
TRBJ2-2 - TRBV5-1 - CASSLKGAGLAGELFF TGCGCCAGCAGCTTGAAAGGAGCTGGGTTAGCCGGGGAGCTGTTTTTT
TRBJ2-1 TRBD2 TRBV27 - CASSLWLPQGLAAISSYNEQFF TGTGCCAGCAGTTTATGGTTGCCCCAGGGACTAGCGGCCATCAGCTCCTACAATGAGCAGTTCTTC
TRBJ2-1 - TRBV3-1/TRBV3-2 - CASSQPLGRTYNEQFF TGTGCCAGCAGCCAGCCCCTAGGAAGGACTTACAATGAGCAGTTCTTC
TRBJ1-2 - TRBV28 - CASSFKFRVHYGYTF TGTGCCAGCAGTTTCAAATTCAGGGTACACTATGGCTACACCTTC
TRBJ1-2 TRBD1 TRBV5-1 - CASSPLTGTGFGYTF TGCGCCAGCAGCCCCTTAACCGGGACAGGGTTTGGCTACACCTTC
TRBJ2-2 TRBD2 TRBV10-3 - CAAGTSGPRGRTGELFF TGTGCCGCCGGGACTAGCGGGCCTAGAGGTAGGACCGGGGAGCTGTTTTTT
TRBJ2-3 - TRBV24-1 - CATSDAGRSTDTQYF TGTGCCACCAGTGACGCGGGTAGGAGCACAGATACGCAGTATTTT
TRBJ2-2 TRBD2 TRBV5-4 - CASSWDFAGAGTGELFF TGTGCCAGCAGCTGGGATTTCGCGGGAGCGGGTACCGGGGAGCTGTTTTTT
TRBJ2-5 TRBD2 TRBV11-2 few CASSRTSGNALGETQYF TGTGCCAGCAGTAGGACTAGCGGGAATGCCCTCGGGGAGACCCAGTACTTC
TRBJ1-5 TRBD1 TRBV28 - CASSWTGGQPQHF TGTGCCAGCAGTTGGACAGGGGGTCAGCCCCAGCATTTT
TRBJ1-1 - TRBV2 - CASSDETGITEAFF TGTGCCAGCAGTGATGAAACAGGGATCACTGAAGCTTTCTTT
TRBJ1-3 - TRBV2 - CASSDRGSGNTIYF TGTGCCAGCAGTGATCGGGGTTCTGGAAACACCATATATTTT
TRBJ1-1 - TRBV28 - CASSLRLTRNTEAFF TGTGCCAGCAGTTTAAGGCTGACACGGAACACTGAAGCTTTCTTT
TRBJ1-1 - TRBV7-2 once CASSWGPVNTEAFF TGTGCCAGCAGCTGGGGGCCGGTGAACACTGAAGCTTTCTTT
TRBJ2-3 TRBD1 TRBV5-1 - CASSPGQFTDTQYF TGCGCCAGCAGCCCGGGACAGTTCACAGATACGCAGTATTTT
TRBJ2-2 - TRBV3-1/TRBV3-2 - CASSQREGAGELFF TGTGCCAGCAGCCAACGAGAGGGCGCCGGGGAGCTGTTTTTT
TRBJ2-1 TRBD2 TRBV19 - CASFPRASGAIAYNEQFF TGTGCCAGTTTCCCGCGGGCTAGCGGGGCAATCGCCTACAATGAGCAGTTCTTC